The 7 T cell receptor beta chains in this list originate from one sample, sequenced in a study of shared clonotypes between healthy human individuals. Clones were read by immunoSEQ multiplex PCR, and TCRdb kept only the in-frame ones, dropping some. The repertoire consists of around 700,000 clones, with around three quarters occurring once and the leading ten covering about 1.8%. Sequencing was performed on memory CD4+ T cells sorted from blood. The sample's subset: CD45RA-negative fraction. The receptor source for this set is a woman in her twenties or thirties in good health.

This rearrangement joins TRBV19 to TRBJ2-5, with D perhaps TRBD2 (6 bases). V lost 5 bases and J 1 base, leaving 11 bases between the germline ends. Germline CDR1 is LNHDA and CDR2 is SQIVND (reference sequence). The CDR3 extends over 14 amino acids. The CDR3 DNA reads TGTGCCAGTAGTCCGGGACTGGGCCAAGAGACCCAGTACTTC. The encoded protein is CASSPGLGQETQYF.

This clone occurred a few times. The V and J genes are TRBV2 and TRBJ2-2; D remains unclear. CDR3 length: 15 residues. V lost 1 base and J lost 4, with 10 bases in between. From germline, CDR1 is SNHLY and CDR2 FYNNEI. In DNA form, the CDR3 reads TGTGCCAGCAGTGAAGTGAGCAGAGGCACCGGGGAGCTGTTTTTT. Its translation: CASSEVSRGTGELFF.

The chain uses TRBV9 and TRBJ2-1, with 12 bases aligning to TRBD2. The CDR3 runs 15 residues. CDR1 and CDR2 from the germline V gene are SGDLS and YYNGEE. V shed 4 bases, J shed 7 bases, and the junction held 6 bases outside the gene matches. The CDR3 DNA is TGTGCCAGCAGCATCTCTAGCGGGAGGGGAAATGAGCAGTTCTTC. Protein: CASSISSGRGNEQFF. Based on the CDR3 plus reference TRBV9 and TRBJ2-1, the full variable domain is DSGVTQTPKHLITATGQRVTLRCSPRSGDLSVYWYQQSLDQGLQFLIQYYNGEERAKGNILERFSAQQFPDLHSELNLSSLELGDSALYFCASSISSGRGNEQFFGPGTRLTVL.

V and J are TRBV4-1 and TRBJ2-5; possibly TRBD1 for D (8 bases). With 2 bases removed from V and 5 bases from J, the gap between germline ends came to 12 bases. The CDR3 has 14 residues. The germline gives CDR1 MGHRA, CDR2 YSYEKL. The CDR3 bases are TGCGCCAGCAGCCAACTACAGGGGGGGGAGACCCAGTACTTC. Translated, it gives CASSQLQGGETQYF.

The gene calls are TRBV5-6 and TRBJ2-7; tentatively, D is TRBD1 (5 bases). V lost 4 bases and J 2 bases, leaving 13 bases between the germline ends. Germline V lookup: CDR1 SGHDT, CDR2 YYEEEE. CDR3 length: 14 residues. The chain's CDR3 is CASSPLDSTYEQYF. CDR3 bases: TGTGCCAGCAGCCCCCTAGACAGTACCTACGAGCAGTACTTC.

Of note for this clone: The same CDR3 also results from other DNA sequences found in this sample. The genes are TRBV5-1 and TRBJ1-2, with 8 bases matching TRBD1. The junction had 3 bases not matched to a gene; V was cut back by 1 base and J by 7 bases. The germline CDR1 and CDR2 sequences are SGHRS and YFSETQ. The CDR3 has 13 amino acids. CDR3: CASSLQGAGGYTF. Here the CDR3 DNA reads TGCGCCAGCAGCTTGCAGGGGGCAGGTGGCTACACCTTC.

This clone was observed a few times. The V gene is TRBV2, the J gene TRBJ2-7; unclear D gene. This CDR3 region has 14 residues. Germline CDR1 and CDR2: SNHLY and FYNNEI. Trimming took off 3 bases at V and 1 base at J, with 10 bases between the two ends. Here the CDR3 reads CASSDPRSSYEQYF. The DNA of the CDR3 is TGTGCCAGCAGTGACCCCAGATCTTCCTACGAGCAGTACTTC.